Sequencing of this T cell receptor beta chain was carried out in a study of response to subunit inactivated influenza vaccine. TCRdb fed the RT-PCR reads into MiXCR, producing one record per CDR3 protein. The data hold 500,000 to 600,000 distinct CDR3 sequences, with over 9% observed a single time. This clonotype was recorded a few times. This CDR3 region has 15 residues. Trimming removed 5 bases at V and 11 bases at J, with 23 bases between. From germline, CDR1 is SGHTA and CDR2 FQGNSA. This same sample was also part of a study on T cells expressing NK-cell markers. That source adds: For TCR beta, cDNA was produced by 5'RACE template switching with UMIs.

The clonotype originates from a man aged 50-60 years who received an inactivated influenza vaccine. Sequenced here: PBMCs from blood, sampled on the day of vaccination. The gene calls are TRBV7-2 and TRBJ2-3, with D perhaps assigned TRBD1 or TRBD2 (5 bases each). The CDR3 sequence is CASSQVLGRAEEQYF. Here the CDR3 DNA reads TGTGCCAGCAGCCAGGTGCTGGGGCGGGCCGAGGAGCAGTATTTT.